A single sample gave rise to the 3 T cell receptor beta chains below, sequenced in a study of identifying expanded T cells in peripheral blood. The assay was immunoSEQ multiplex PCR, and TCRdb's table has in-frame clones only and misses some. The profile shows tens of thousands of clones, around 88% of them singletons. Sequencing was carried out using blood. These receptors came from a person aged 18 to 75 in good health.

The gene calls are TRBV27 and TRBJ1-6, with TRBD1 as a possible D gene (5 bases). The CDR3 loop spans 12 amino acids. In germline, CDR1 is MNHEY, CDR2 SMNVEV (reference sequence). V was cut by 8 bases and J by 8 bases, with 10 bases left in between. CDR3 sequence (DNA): TGTGCCAGCGGTGTACAGGATTCACCCCTCCACTTT. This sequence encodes CASGVQDSPLHF.

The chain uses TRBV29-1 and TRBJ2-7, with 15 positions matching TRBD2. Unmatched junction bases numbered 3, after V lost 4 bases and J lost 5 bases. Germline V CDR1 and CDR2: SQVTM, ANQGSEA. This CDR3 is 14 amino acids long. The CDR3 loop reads CSVGTSGRGNEQYF. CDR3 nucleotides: TGCAGCGTTGGGACTAGCGGGAGGGGCAACGAGCAGTACTTC.

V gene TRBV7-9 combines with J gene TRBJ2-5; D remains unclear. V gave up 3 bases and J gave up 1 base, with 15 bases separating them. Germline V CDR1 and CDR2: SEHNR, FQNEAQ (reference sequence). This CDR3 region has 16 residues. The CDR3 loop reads CASSFYSWPLQETQYF. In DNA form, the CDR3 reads TGTGCCAGCAGCTTTTACAGCTGGCCCCTCCAAGAGACCCAGTACTTC.